This paragraph covers one T cell receptor (beta chain) sequence. Its antigen is undetermined. These data originate in a study of PD-1 blockade in mismatch repair-deficient tumors. Overall study results and limits: Rapid post-treatment expansion, then contraction, generally preceding radiologic response, marked tumor-resident clones.

Profiling relied on immunoSEQ multiplex PCR, and the TCRdb table lists in-frame clones only, not all of them. The sample records 75,000 to 80,000 clones, approximately 80% being singletons. The TCR comes from an adult with mismatch repair-deficient cancer. This sample comprised peripheral blood, obtained 44 weeks after starting pembrolizumab.

In DNA form, the CDR3 reads TGTGCCAGCAGTTTAGTGGCGGCCTCACTCGCGGGACTCTCCGGGGAGACCCAGTACTTC. Protein product: CASSLVAASLAGLSGETQYF. This chain connects TRBV27 to TRBJ2-5; tentative D call: TRBD2 (6 bases). Germline V CDR1 and CDR2: MNHEY, SMNVEV (reference sequence). Trimming removed 2 bases at V and 5 bases at J, with 30 bases between. This CDR3 is built from 20 residues.